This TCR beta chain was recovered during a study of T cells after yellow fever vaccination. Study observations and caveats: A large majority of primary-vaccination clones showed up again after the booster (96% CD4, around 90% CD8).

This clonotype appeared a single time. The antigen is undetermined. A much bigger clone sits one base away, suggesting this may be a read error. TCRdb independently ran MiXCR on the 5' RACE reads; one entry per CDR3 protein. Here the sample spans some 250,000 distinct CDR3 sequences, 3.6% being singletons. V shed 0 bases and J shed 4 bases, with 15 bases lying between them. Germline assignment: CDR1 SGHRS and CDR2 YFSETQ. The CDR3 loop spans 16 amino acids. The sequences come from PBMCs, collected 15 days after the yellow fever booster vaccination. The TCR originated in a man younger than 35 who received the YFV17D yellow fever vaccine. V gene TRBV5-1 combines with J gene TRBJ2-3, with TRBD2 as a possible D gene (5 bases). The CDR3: CASSLVFRGDPDTQYF. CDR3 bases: TGCGCCAGCAGCTTGGTTTTCCGGGGAGACCCAGATACGCAGTATTTT.